The source of this T cell receptor (beta chain) is a study of blood T cells in healthy people across ages. Study-level results: Comparison with aged donors showed that long-lived donors had more naive CD4+ cells and higher diversity. TCR beta diversity was tightly associated with the proportion of naive T cells.

Remarks on this clonotype: No antigen is known for it.

Germline V CDR1 and CDR2: LGHNA, YSLEER. There are 14 residues in the CDR3. V gave up 4 bases and J gave up 9 bases, with 16 bases separating them. The second PCR ran 7 to 11 cycles with a sample-barcoded 5' primer and J-beta primers. TCRdb re-derived calls from the 5' RACE reads in MiXCR, one entry per CDR3 protein. The sample yields 800,000 or so distinct CDR3 sequences, about 59% seen once. Donors were systemically healthy Caucasian individuals from Russia aged about 6 to 95 years. Each of the donors had roughly 9.3 milliliters of peripheral blood drawn into EDTA-treated Vacutainer tubes. Sequenced material: blood. This TCR was recovered from a man aged 30-40 years in good health. The chain uses TRBV4-3 and TRBJ2-1; D ambiguous. CDR3 region: CASSPAQIRGEQFF. The CDR3 DNA is TGCGCCAGCAGCCCGGCCCAGATCAGAGGTGAGCAGTTCTTC.